The rows below give T cell receptor beta chains drawn from one sample of a study of CD8 T cells in ankylosing spondylitis. Each CDR3 protein gets one entry after TCRdb re-called the 5' RACE reads with MiXCR. The sample has around 430,000 distinct CDR3 sequences; about a sixth are singletons. Sequences were obtained from blood, either unsorted or a sorted T cell fraction (not recorded which). The receptors were sampled from a male donor with ankylosing spondylitis. The CDR3 runs from the conserved cysteine through the conserved F or W. Each record gives: V gene, J gene, clone size, D gene, CDR3 DNA, CDR3 protein. A D gene is named only where the DNA matches it firmly. Expanded clones are given a class, and other clones once, few, many or no size at all.

v_gene: TRBV12-3/TRBV12-4; j_gene: TRBJ1-2; abundance: few; d_gene: NA; CDR3nt: TGTGCCAGCAGTATATCAGGGGCCAGACGTGGCTACACCTTC; CDR3aa: CASSISGARRGYTF
v_gene: TRBV20-1; j_gene: TRBJ1-5; abundance: few; d_gene: NA; CDR3nt: TGCAGTGCTAGAGCGGCCAATCAGCCCCAGCATTTT; CDR3aa: CSARAANQPQHF
v_gene: TRBV29-1; j_gene: TRBJ2-3; abundance: many; d_gene: NA; CDR3nt: TGCAGCGTCCAAGTCAACCCCGGCACAGATACGCAGTATTTT; CDR3aa: CSVQVNPGTDTQYF
v_gene: TRBV7-8; j_gene: TRBJ1-3; abundance: NA; d_gene: TRBD1; CDR3nt: TGTGCCAGCAGCTCATTCGACAGGGGGGCTGGAAACACCATATATTTT; CDR3aa: CASSSFDRGAGNTIYF
v_gene: TRBV4-1; j_gene: TRBJ2-5; abundance: NA; d_gene: NA; CDR3nt: TGCGCCAGCAGCCAAGCCATAGTTAGCTTTGAGACCCAGTACTTC; CDR3aa: CASSQAIVSFETQYF
v_gene: TRBV27; j_gene: TRBJ1-6; abundance: NA; d_gene: NA; CDR3nt: TGTGCCAGCAGTTCCCTAGCGGGCGGCTCCTATAATTCACCCCTCCACTTT; CDR3aa: CASSSLAGGSYNSPLHF
v_gene: TRBV2; j_gene: TRBJ2-3; abundance: NA; d_gene: NA; CDR3nt: TGTGCCAGCATGTCCACGAGCACAGATACGCAGTATTTT; CDR3aa: CASMSTSTDTQYF
v_gene: TRBV29-1; j_gene: TRBJ2-1; abundance: many; d_gene: NA; CDR3nt: TGCAGCGTCATGACAGGCAATGAGCAGTTCTTC; CDR3aa: CSVMTGNEQFF
v_gene: TRBV7-9; j_gene: TRBJ2-2; abundance: NA; d_gene: NA; CDR3nt: TGTGCCAGCAGCTTCGGACAACTATTCACCGGGGAGCTGTTTTTT; CDR3aa: CASSFGQLFTGELFF
v_gene: TRBV7-3; j_gene: TRBJ2-3; abundance: NA; d_gene: NA; CDR3nt: TGTGCCAGCAGCTTAACAGGGGCAGGAGATACGCAGTATTTT; CDR3aa: CASSLTGAGDTQYF
v_gene: TRBV7-2; j_gene: TRBJ2-1; abundance: NA; d_gene: NA; CDR3nt: TGTGCCAGCAGCCTTCTAACGGGGAGAGCCGGTGAGCAGTTCTTC; CDR3aa: CASSLLTGRAGEQFF
v_gene: TRBV30; j_gene: TRBJ2-1; abundance: NA; d_gene: NA; CDR3nt: TGTGCCTGGAGTCGCGACGTGGGGTACAATGAGCAGTTCTTC; CDR3aa: CAWSRDVGYNEQFF
v_gene: TRBV7-2; j_gene: TRBJ1-5; abundance: NA; d_gene: TRBD1; CDR3nt: TGTGCCAGCAGCTTTACAGGGGACAATCAGCCCCAGCATTTT; CDR3aa: CASSFTGDNQPQHF
v_gene: TRBV10-3; j_gene: TRBJ2-1; abundance: NA; d_gene: TRBD2; CDR3nt: TGTGCCATCAGTGAGCCCGGGACTAGAGGTAATGAGCAGTTCTTC; CDR3aa: CAISEPGTRGNEQFF
v_gene: TRBV4-1; j_gene: TRBJ2-1; abundance: NA; d_gene: TRBD2; CDR3nt: TGCGCCAGCAGCCGGGCTAGCGGCAACAATGAGCAGTTCTTC; CDR3aa: CASSRASGNNEQFF
v_gene: TRBV20-1; j_gene: TRBJ2-2; abundance: NA; d_gene: TRBD2; CDR3nt: TGCAGTGCTAGTAGCGGGGGGACAAACACCGGGGAGCTGTTTTTT; CDR3aa: CSASSGGTNTGELFF
v_gene: TRBV20-1; j_gene: TRBJ1-6; abundance: few; d_gene: TRBD1; CDR3nt: TGCAGTGCCCCAACGACAGGGTCTGCCAATTCACCCCTCCACTTT; CDR3aa: CSAPTTGSANSPLHF
v_gene: TRBV20-1; j_gene: TRBJ2-1; abundance: few; d_gene: NA; CDR3nt: TGCAGTGCTAGGAGAGGGGGAACCTACAATGAGCAGTTCTTC; CDR3aa: CSARRGGTYNEQFF
v_gene: TRBV7-2; j_gene: TRBJ2-1; abundance: many; d_gene: NA; CDR3nt: TGTGCCAGCAGCTTAGTTTCGGTACTAGCTGGGAATGAGCAGTTCTTC; CDR3aa: CASSLVSVLAGNEQFF
v_gene: TRBV7-6; j_gene: TRBJ1-5; abundance: few; d_gene: TRBD1; CDR3nt: TGTGCCAGCAGCCAAGGGGTGGACAGGGACATGAGCAATCAGCCCCAGCATTTT; CDR3aa: CASSQGVDRDMSNQPQHF
v_gene: TRBV6-1; j_gene: TRBJ1-2; abundance: few; d_gene: TRBD1; CDR3nt: TGTGCCAGCAGTGATAGCCAGGGGGCTAACTATGGCTACACCTTC; CDR3aa: CASSDSQGANYGYTF
v_gene: TRBV7-9; j_gene: TRBJ2-1; abundance: once; d_gene: TRBD2; CDR3nt: TGTGCCAGCAGCTCCCCGACTAGCGGCAAATACAATGAGCAGTTCTTC; CDR3aa: CASSSPTSGKYNEQFF
v_gene: TRBV12-5; j_gene: TRBJ2-7; abundance: NA; d_gene: NA; CDR3nt: TGTGCTAGTGGTTTGCTCCCCTACGAGCAGTACTTC; CDR3aa: CASGLLPYEQYF
v_gene: TRBV2; j_gene: TRBJ1-1; abundance: NA; d_gene: NA; CDR3nt: TGTGCCAGCAACCGGGGAGAGGACACTGAAGCTTTCTTT; CDR3aa: CASNRGEDTEAFF
v_gene: TRBV7-2; j_gene: TRBJ1-6; abundance: few; d_gene: TRBD1; CDR3nt: TGTGCCAGCACCCAGGGACAGGGAATCTATAATTCACCCCTCCACTTT; CDR3aa: CASTQGQGIYNSPLHF
v_gene: TRBV12-3/TRBV12-4; j_gene: TRBJ1-6; abundance: NA; d_gene: NA; CDR3nt: TGTGCCAGCAGTGTAGATAATTCACCCCTCCACTTT; CDR3aa: CASSVDNSPLHF
v_gene: TRBV7-6; j_gene: TRBJ1-2; abundance: once; d_gene: TRBD1; CDR3nt: TGTGCCAGCAGCTTACCCTATATTGGACAGGGAGACTATGGCTACACCTTC; CDR3aa: CASSLPYIGQGDYGYTF
v_gene: TRBV28; j_gene: TRBJ2-1; abundance: few; d_gene: NA; CDR3nt: TGTGCCAGCAGTGTAGTGCTACATGAGCAGTTCTTC; CDR3aa: CASSVVLHEQFF
v_gene: TRBV7-2; j_gene: TRBJ2-7; abundance: few; d_gene: NA; CDR3nt: TGTGCCAGCAGATGGACCCCCGAATCGTACGAGCAGTACTTC; CDR3aa: CASRWTPESYEQYF
v_gene: TRBV20-1; j_gene: TRBJ1-4; abundance: NA; d_gene: TRBD1; CDR3nt: TGCAGTGGAATTGGGACAGAGCCCTATCATGAAAAACTGTTTTTT; CDR3aa: CSGIGTEPYHEKLFF
v_gene: TRBV29-1; j_gene: TRBJ1-1; abundance: few; d_gene: NA; CDR3nt: TGCAGCGTGGCCTATATTACTGAAGCTTTCTTT; CDR3aa: CSVAYITEAFF
v_gene: TRBV5-1; j_gene: TRBJ1-2; abundance: NA; d_gene: NA; CDR3nt: TGCGCCAGCAGCTTGAACGGACGGCTTAATGGCTACACCTTC; CDR3aa: CASSLNGRLNGYTF
v_gene: TRBV7-9; j_gene: TRBJ1-2; abundance: few; d_gene: NA; CDR3nt: TGTGCCAGCAGGCCGCAGGACTATGGCTACACCTTC; CDR3aa: CASRPQDYGYTF
v_gene: TRBV6-5; j_gene: TRBJ1-2; abundance: few; d_gene: NA; CDR3nt: TGTGCCAGCAGTTACTCGACAATTAACTATGGCTACACCTTC; CDR3aa: CASSYSTINYGYTF
v_gene: TRBV12-3/TRBV12-4; j_gene: TRBJ1-6; abundance: NA; d_gene: TRBD1; CDR3nt: TGTGCCAGCAGTCCAGGACAGGGCGATAATTCACCCCTCCACTTT; CDR3aa: CASSPGQGDNSPLHF
v_gene: TRBV7-9; j_gene: TRBJ2-1; abundance: few; d_gene: TRBD1; CDR3nt: TGTGCCAGCAGCTTAGGACAGGGGGAAACCTACAATGAGCAGTTCTTC; CDR3aa: CASSLGQGETYNEQFF
v_gene: TRBV29-1; j_gene: TRBJ2-5; abundance: many; d_gene: NA; CDR3nt: TGCAGCGTTGATACGCCCATGGGGTTGAGGGAGACCCAGTACTTC; CDR3aa: CSVDTPMGLRETQYF
v_gene: TRBV5-1; j_gene: TRBJ2-7; abundance: few; d_gene: TRBD1; CDR3nt: TGCGCCAGCAGCTTGGCCGTGACAGGGCCCTACGAGCAGTACTTC; CDR3aa: CASSLAVTGPYEQYF
v_gene: TRBV5-5; j_gene: TRBJ2-1; abundance: few; d_gene: TRBD1; CDR3nt: TGTGCCAGCAGCTTCCGACAGGGGCAATACAATGAGCAGTTCTTC; CDR3aa: CASSFRQGQYNEQFF
v_gene: TRBV5-1; j_gene: TRBJ2-2; abundance: many; d_gene: NA; CDR3nt: TGCGCCAGCAGCTTGGACGGACATAACACCGGGGAGCTGTTTTTT; CDR3aa: CASSLDGHNTGELFF
v_gene: TRBV5-1; j_gene: TRBJ2-1; abundance: few; d_gene: NA; CDR3nt: TGCGCCAGCAGCTTGTACAATTACAATGAGCAGTTCTTC; CDR3aa: CASSLYNYNEQFF